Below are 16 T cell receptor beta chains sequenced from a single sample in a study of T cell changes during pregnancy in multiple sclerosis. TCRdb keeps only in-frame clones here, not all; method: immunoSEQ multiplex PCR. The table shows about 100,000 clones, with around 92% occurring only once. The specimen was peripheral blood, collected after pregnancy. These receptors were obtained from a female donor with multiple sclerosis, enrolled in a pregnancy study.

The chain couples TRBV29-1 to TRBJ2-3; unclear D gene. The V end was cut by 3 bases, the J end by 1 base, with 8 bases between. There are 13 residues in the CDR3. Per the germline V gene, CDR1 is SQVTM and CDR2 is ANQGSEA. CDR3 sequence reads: CSVEWQGTDTQYF. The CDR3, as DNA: TGCAGCGTTGAGTGGCAGGGCACAGATACGCAGTATTTT.

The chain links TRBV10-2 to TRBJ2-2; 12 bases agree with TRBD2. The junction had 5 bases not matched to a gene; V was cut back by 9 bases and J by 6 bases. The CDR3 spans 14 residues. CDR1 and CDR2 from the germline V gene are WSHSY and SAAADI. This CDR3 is CASKTSGSPGELFF. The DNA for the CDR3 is TGCGCCAGTAAGACTAGCGGGAGCCCCGGGGAGCTGTTTTTT.

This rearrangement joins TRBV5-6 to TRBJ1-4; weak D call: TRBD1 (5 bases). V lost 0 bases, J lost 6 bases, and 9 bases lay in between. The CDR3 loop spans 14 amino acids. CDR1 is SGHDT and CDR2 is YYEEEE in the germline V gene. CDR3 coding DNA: TGTGCCAGCAGCTTGGGACAGCTAGATGAAAAACTGTTTTTT. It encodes CASSLGQLDEKLFF.

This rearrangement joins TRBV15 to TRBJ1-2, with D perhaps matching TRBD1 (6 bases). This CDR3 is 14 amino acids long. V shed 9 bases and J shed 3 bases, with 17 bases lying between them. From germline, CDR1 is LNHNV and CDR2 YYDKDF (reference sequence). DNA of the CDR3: TGTGCCACTAAGGGGGGGCCCTCCGACTATGGCTACACCTTC. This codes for CATKGGPSDYGYTF.

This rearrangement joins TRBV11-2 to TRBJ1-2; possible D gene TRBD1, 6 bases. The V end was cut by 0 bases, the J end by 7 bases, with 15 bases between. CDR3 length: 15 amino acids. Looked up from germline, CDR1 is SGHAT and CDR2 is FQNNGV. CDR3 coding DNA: TGTGCCAGCAGCTTAGATGTCCCAGGGGCGAGTGGCTACACCTTC. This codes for CASSLDVPGASGYTF.

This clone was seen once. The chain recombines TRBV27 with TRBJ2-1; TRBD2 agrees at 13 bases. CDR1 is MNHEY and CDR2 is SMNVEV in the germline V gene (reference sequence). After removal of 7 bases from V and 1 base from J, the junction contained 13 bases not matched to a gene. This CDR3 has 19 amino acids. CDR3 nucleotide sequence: TGTGCCAGCACCACGACCCGGACTAGCGGGAGTAGGTCCTACAATGAGCAGTTCTTC. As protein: CASTTTRTSGSRSYNEQFF.

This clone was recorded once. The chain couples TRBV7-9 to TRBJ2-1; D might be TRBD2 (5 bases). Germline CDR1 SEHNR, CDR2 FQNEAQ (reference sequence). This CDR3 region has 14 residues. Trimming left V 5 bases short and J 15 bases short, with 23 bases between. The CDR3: CASSADLWAVGGFF. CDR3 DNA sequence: TGTGCCAGCAGCGCCGATCTGTGGGCCGTCGGAGGGTTCTTC.

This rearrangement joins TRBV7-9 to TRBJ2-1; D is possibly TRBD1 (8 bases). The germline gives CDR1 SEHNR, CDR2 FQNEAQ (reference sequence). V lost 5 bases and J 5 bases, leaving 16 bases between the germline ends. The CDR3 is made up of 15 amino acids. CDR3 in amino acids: CASSRGAGGHNEQFF. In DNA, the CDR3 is TGTGCCAGCAGCCGGGGGGCAGGGGGCCACAATGAGCAGTTCTTC.

The CDR3 DNA sequence: TGTGCCAGCAGTTTCTATTCGACAGGGGGCAACGAGCAGTACTTC. The encoded protein is CASSFYSTGGNEQYF. The chain uses TRBV5-6 and TRBJ2-7, with 10 bases identical to TRBD1. Germline V CDR1 and CDR2: SGHDT, YYEEEE. With 5 bases clipped from V and 5 bases from J, the junction kept 10 bases outside the gene matches. The CDR3 totals 15 residues.

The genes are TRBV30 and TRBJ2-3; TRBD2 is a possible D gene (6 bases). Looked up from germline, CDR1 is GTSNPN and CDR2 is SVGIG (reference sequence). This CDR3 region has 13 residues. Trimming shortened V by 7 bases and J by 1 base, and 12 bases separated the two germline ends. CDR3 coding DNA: TGTGCCTCACGGTGGGGGGGCACAGATACGCAGTATTTT. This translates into CASRWGGTDTQYF.

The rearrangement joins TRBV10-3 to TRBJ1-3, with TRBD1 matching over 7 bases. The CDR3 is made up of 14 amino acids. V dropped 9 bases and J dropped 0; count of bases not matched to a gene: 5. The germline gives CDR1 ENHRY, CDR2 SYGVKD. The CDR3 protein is CAMGQTISGNTIYF. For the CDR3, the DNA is TGTGCCATGGGACAGACGATCTCTGGAAACACCATATATTTT.

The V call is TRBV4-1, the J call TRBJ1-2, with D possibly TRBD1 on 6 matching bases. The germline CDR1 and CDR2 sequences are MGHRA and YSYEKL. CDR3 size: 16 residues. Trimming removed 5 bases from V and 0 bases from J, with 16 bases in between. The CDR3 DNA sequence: TGCGCCAGCAGCTTGCACCCAGGGGCGACTAACTATGGCTACACCTTC. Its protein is CASSLHPGATNYGYTF.

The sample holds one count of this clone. The CDR3 reads CASSLARGAWEQYF. Written as DNA, the CDR3 is TGTGCCAGCAGCTTAGCGCGAGGAGCATGGGAGCAGTACTTC. The chain employs TRBV7-8 and TRBJ2-7; no firm D call. Looked up from germline, CDR1 is SGHVS and CDR2 is FQNEAQ. There are 14 residues in the CDR3. Between the trimmed V and J ends, which lost 0 bases and 7 bases, there was a span of 13 bases.

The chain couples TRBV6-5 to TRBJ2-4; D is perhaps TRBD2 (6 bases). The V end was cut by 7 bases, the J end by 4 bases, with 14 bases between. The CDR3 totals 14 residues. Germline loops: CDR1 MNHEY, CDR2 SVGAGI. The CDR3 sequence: CASTSPGAKNIQYF. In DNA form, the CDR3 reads TGTGCCAGCACCAGCCCGGGAGCAAAAAACATTCAGTACTTC.

Here the CDR3 DNA reads TGTGCCAGCAGTCTACGACAGGGGTTTCCTACAGGAACCTACGAGCAGTACTTC. Translation: CASSLRQGFPTGTYEQYF. V gene TRBV27 combines with J gene TRBJ2-7; 8 positions match TRBD1. Germline V lookup: CDR1 MNHEY, CDR2 SMNVEV (reference sequence). The length of the CDR3 is 18 residues. The J segment lost 2 bases and the V segment lost 5 bases, leaving 17 bases of the junction unmatched.

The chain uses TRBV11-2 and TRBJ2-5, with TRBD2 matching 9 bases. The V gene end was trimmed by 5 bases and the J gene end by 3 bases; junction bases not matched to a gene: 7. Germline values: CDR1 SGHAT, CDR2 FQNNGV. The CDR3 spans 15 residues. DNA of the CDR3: TGTGCCAGCAGCACCATAGCGGGGGCCAAAGAGACCCAGTACTTC. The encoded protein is CASSTIAGAKETQYF.